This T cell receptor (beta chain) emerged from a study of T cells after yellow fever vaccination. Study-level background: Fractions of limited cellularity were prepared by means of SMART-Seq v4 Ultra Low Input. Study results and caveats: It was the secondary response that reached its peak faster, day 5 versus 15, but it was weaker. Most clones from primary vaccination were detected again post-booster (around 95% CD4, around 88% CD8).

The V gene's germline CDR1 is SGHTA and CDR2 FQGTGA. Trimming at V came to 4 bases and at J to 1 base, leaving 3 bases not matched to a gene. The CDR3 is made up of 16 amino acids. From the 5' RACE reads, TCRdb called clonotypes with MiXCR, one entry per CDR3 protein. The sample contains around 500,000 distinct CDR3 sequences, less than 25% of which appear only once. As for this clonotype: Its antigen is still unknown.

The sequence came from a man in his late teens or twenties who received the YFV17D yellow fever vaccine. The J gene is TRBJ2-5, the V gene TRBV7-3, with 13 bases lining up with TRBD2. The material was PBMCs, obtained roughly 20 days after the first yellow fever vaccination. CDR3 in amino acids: CASSSGLAGAQETQYF. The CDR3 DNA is TGTGCCAGCAGCTCCGGACTAGCGGGGGCCCAAGAGACCCAGTACTTC. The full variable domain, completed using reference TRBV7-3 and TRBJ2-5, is GAGVSQTPSNKVTEKGKYVELRCDPISGHTALYWYRQSLGQGPEFLIYFQGTGAADDSGLPNDRFFAVRPEGSVSTLKIQRTERGDSAVYLCASSSGLAGAQETQYFGPGTRLLVL.